This T cell receptor (beta chain) was found in a study of blood T cell repertoires in COVID-19 (dated by TCRdb to between 2020 and 2021). A note on the overall study: Samples from collaborators originated in the United States, Italy and Spain and spanned both the acute and convalescent phases of COVID-19. The material from the prospective study consisted of cDNA or gDNA derived from T cells, B-cell-depleted T cells, or PBMCs. The dataset comprised deeply sampled blood TCRbeta repertoires from subjects exposed to, actively infected with, or recovered from COVID-19. The repertoires were released in a freely available public database meant as a resource for research on the immune response to SARS-CoV-2. Samples were obtained from the ongoing ImmuneRACE study (first 160 participants) and from over 1,000 subjects provided by 6 global collaborators. Sample metadata almost always included a de-identified subject ID, COVID-19 status, age in years and sex. Where HLA class I and class II types were available, the types were taken from metadata supplied by the sample provider, not from assay-based typing.

Collaborating institutions collected whole blood in K2EDTA tubes following their own protocols. For TCRbeta analysis, collaborators shipped samples as frozen whole blood, isolated PBMCs, or DNA extracted from either of those sample types. CDR1 is given as SGHRS and CDR2 as YFSETQ, both from the germline V gene. Trimming removed 4 bases from V and 5 bases from J; the gene matches leave 3 bases unexplained. The CDR3 holds 14 amino acids from the cysteine to the phenylalanine. Only CDR3 DNA remains: 42 bases, in frame from the first base. The immunoSEQ Assay, a bias-controlled multiplex PCR, was used to amplify TCRbeta CDR3 regions from genomic DNA. Turning to the authors' computational methods: The number of nucleated cells in each sample was estimated by amplification of reference gene primers within the assay. To quantify the absolute abundance of each unique TCRbeta CDR3 rearrangement, sequence reads were collapsed and filtered. For each sample, productive Simpson clonality was calculated by taking the square root of Simpson's diversity index across productive rearrangements. TCRdb took over this immuneACCESS table, retaining in-frame rearrangements with V and J assigned. Such tables are incomplete; in checked studies, under half of the missing clones stem from an unresolved V gene, and the remainder is unexplained. Clone size and V and J calls were adopted from that table, with D and trimming inferred from the DNA. The sample has more than 200,000 clones on record, over 65% of them singletons. Roughly 2.7% of the sample is in the top ten clones.

Here is what the overall study found, with its caveats: Clinical and demographic metadata were provided uncurated, with the amount varying by source and participant.

On this clone: Its antigen remains unidentified. No much larger clone is present one base from it, and per-base qualities are unavailable.

The source material was peripheral blood. This receptor was obtained from a woman in her 70s with active or convalescent COVID-19. This receptor chain uses TRBV5-1 and TRBJ2-5; 12 bases in the junction line up with TRBD2. In nucleotides, the sequence is TGCGCCAGCAGCACGGGACTAGCGGGTGAGACCCAGTACTTC. It is translated as CASSTGLAGETQYF.